The rows below give T cell receptor beta chains drawn from one sample of a study of shared clonotypes between healthy human individuals. Sequencing used immunoSEQ multiplex PCR; TCRdb keeps in-frame clones, though not all of them. The sample includes hundreds of thousands of clones, around three quarters of them seen just once. Sequenced sample: PBMCs. All receptors come from a woman between 40 and 50 years old in good health. Some clones in this sample may be carry-over from other donors' samples. Each CDR3 is given with its conserved first and last residue. D genes are given only for firm matches. Not all rows give a size; the values are once, few, many and, for expanded clones, a class.

V	length	D	size	J	CDR3	DNA
TRBV5-1	13	.	.	TRBJ2-7	CASSLPPRSEQYF	TGCGCCAGCAGTTTACCTCCTCGATCCGAGCAGTACTTC
TRBV18	13	.	once	TRBJ1-1	CASSPGLNTEAFF	TGTGCCAGCTCACCAGGATTGAACACTGAAGCTTTCTTT
TRBV28	16	.	.	TRBJ2-1	CASSPYRGRGNNEQFF	TGTGCCAGCAGTCCCTACCGGGGTCGAGGGAATAATGAGCAGTTCTTC
TRBV18	15	TRBD2	.	TRBJ2-5	CASSPLLASQETQYF	TGTGCCAGCTCACCCCTACTAGCGAGCCAAGAGACCCAGTACTTC
TRBV13	13	TRBD1	.	TRBJ2-5	CASSSGQGETQYF	TGTGCCAGCAGCTCAGGACAGGGAGAGACCCAGTACTTC
TRBV11-2	13	.	many	TRBJ1-1	CASSPGQNTEAFF	TGTGCCAGCAGCCCAGGACAGAACACTGAAGCTTTCTTT
TRBV5-5	16	TRBD1	.	TRBJ2-6	CASRKQGASGANVLTF	TGTGCCAGCAGGAAACAGGGGGCCTCTGGGGCCAACGTCCTGACTTTC
TRBV10-3	13	.	many	TRBJ1-2	CAISADPNYGYTF	TGTGCCATCAGTGCAGACCCCAACTATGGCTACACCTTC
TRBV7-2	15	.	.	TRBJ2-6	CASSFRHSGANVLTF	TGTGCCAGCAGCTTTAGGCATTCTGGGGCCAACGTCCTGACTTTC
TRBV7-8	12	.	many	TRBJ2-7	CASSMSSYEQYF	TGTGCCAGCAGCATGAGCTCCTACGAGCAGTACTTC
TRBV18	13	.	.	TRBJ1-1	CASSPELGAEAFF	TGTGCCAGCTCACCAGAGCTTGGGGCTGAAGCTTTCTTT
TRBV28	14	.	.	TRBJ2-7	CASTIGTESYEQYF	TGTGCCAGCACTATCGGGACGGAGTCCTACGAGCAGTACTTC
TRBV19	16	.	.	TRBJ2-5	CASSIGGSQYQETQYF	TGTGCCAGTAGTATTGGTGGGAGCCAGTACCAAGAGACCCAGTACTTC
TRBV15	17	.	.	TRBJ2-1	CATSREGGPTNYNEQFF	TGTGCCACCAGCAGAGAAGGGGGTCCTACAAACTACAATGAGCAGTTCTTC
TRBV5-1	18	TRBD2	once	TRBJ2-3	CASSLGGLAGGGTDTQYF	TGCGCCAGCAGCTTGGGTGGACTAGCGGGAGGGGGCACAGATACGCAGTATTTT
TRBV7-2	15	.	.	TRBJ1-2	CASSLDARGSYGYTF	TGTGCCAGCAGCTTAGACGCCAGGGGATCCTATGGCTACACCTTC
TRBV7-9	12	.	.	TRBJ2-7	CASSRDPWPQYF	TGTGCCAGCAGCCGGGACCCGTGGCCGCAGTACTTC
TRBV18	12	.	.	TRBJ1-1	CAAKERNTEAFF	TGTGCCGCGAAGGAGCGGAACACTGAAGCTTTCTTT
TRBV11-2	15	.	.	TRBJ2-1	CASSHSVSSYNEQFF	TGTGCCAGCAGCCATAGCGTAAGCTCCTACAATGAGCAGTTCTTC
TRBV28	13	.	.	TRBJ2-7	CASSVVRSYEQYF	TGTGCCAGCAGTGTAGTAAGGTCCTACGAGCAGTACTTC
TRBV11-2	15	TRBD2	.	TRBJ2-7	CASSLAGLADYEQYF	TGTGCCAGCAGCTTAGCGGGACTAGCGGACTACGAGCAGTACTTC
TRBV25-1	15	.	.	TRBJ2-1	CASSERGSPYNEQFF	TGTGCCAGCAGTGAACGGGGGTCCCCCTACAATGAGCAGTTCTTC
TRBV6-9	15	.	.	TRBJ1-5	CAIRPGGRDYQPQHF	TGTGCCATCAGACCCGGTGGCAGGGACTATCAGCCCCAGCATTTT
TRBV7-2	13	.	.	TRBJ2-3	CASSLEGVDTQYF	TGTGCCAGCAGCTTAGAGGGGGTAGATACGCAGTATTTT
TRBV2	13	.	.	TRBJ2-7	CASCGTAAGEQYF	TGTGCCAGCTGCGGGACGGCGGCAGGAGAGCAGTACTTC
TRBV4-2	16	.	many	TRBJ1-4	CASSQDTGQGGEKLFF	TGTGCCAGCAGCCAAGATACAGGGCAGGGAGGAGAAAAACTGTTTTTT
TRBV6-1	12	TRBD2	.	TRBJ2-7	CASYGGTYEQYF	TGTGCCAGTTACGGGGGGACCTACGAGCAGTACTTC
TRBV30	14	.	.	TRBJ2-1	CAWTVGSTRNEQFF	TGTGCCTGGACGGTCGGGAGCACCCGCAATGAGCAGTTCTTC
TRBV28	16	TRBD1	.	TRBJ1-4	CASSSPRTGKGAKLFF	TGTGCCAGCAGTTCCCCCAGGACAGGAAAGGGCGCAAAACTGTTTTTT
TRBV10-3	13	TRBD1	.	TRBJ2-7	CAISPTGNYGQYF	TGTGCCATCAGTCCGACAGGGAACTACGGGCAGTACTTC
TRBV7-2	15	TRBD2	.	TRBJ2-1	CASSNLAGGYNEQFF	TGTGCCAGCAGCAACCTAGCGGGAGGATACAATGAGCAGTTCTTC
TRBV7-3	13	.	.	TRBJ1-1	CASSSGGNTEAFF	TGTGCCAGCAGCTCCGGGGGGAACACTGAAGCTTTCTTT
TRBV5-6	14	.	.	TRBJ2-5	CASSLKRRVETQYF	TGTGCCAGCAGCTTGAAGCGCAGGGTTGAGACCCAGTACTTC
TRBV5-6	13	.	.	TRBJ2-6	CASSQGLDNALTF	TGTGCCAGCAGCCAAGGACTGGATAACGCCCTGACTTTC
TRBV15	15	TRBD1	.	TRBJ1-4	CATSKGQGALLKLFF	TGTGCCACCAGCAAAGGGCAGGGGGCGTTGTTAAAACTGTTTTTT
TRBV7-9	15	.	once	TRBJ1-4	CASSPGSGSNEKLFF	TGTGCCAGCAGTCCTGGGTCGGGGTCTAATGAAAAACTGTTTTTT